This T cell receptor (beta chain) stems from a study of CD8 T cells in ankylosing spondylitis. 5'-RACE, quantitative and with molecular barcodes, yielded the TCR beta libraries. TCRdb re-derived calls from the 5' RACE reads in MiXCR, one entry per CDR3 protein. The table includes 200,000 to 300,000 distinct CDR3 sequences, approximately 30% detected once. This clonotype was picked up a small number of times. The antigen is undetermined. Overall study findings and caveats: Clones tied to disease were said to be significantly enriched in matched ankylosing spondylitis synovial fluid.

J was trimmed by 3 bases and V by 2 bases; bases with no gene match: 11. The CDR3 length is 17 residues. CDR1 SGHDT and CDR2 YYEEEE come from the germline V gene. Material: blood, either unsorted or a sorted T cell fraction (not recorded which). V is TRBV5-6 and J is TRBJ2-5; TRBD1 aligns across 9 bases. This clonotype was obtained from a male donor with ankylosing spondylitis or in good health (not recorded which). CDR3 coding DNA: TGTGCCAGCAGCTTATTCCCAGGGACAGGGCCTGAAGAGACCCAGTACTTC. It specifies CASSLFPGTGPEETQYF.